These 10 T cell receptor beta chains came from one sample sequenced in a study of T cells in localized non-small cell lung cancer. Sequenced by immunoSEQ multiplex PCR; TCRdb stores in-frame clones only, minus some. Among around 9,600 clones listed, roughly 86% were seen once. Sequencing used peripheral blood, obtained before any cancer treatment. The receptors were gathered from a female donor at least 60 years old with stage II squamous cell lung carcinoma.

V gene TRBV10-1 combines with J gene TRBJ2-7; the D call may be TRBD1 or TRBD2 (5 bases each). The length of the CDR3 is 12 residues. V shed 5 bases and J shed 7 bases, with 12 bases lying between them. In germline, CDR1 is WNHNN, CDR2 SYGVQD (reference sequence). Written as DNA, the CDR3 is TGCGCCAGCAGTCGGGACCTTTGGGAGCAGTACTTC. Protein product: CASSRDLWEQYF.

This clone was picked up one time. As DNA, the CDR3 is TGTGCCTGGAGGACAGGGGTCTACGAGCAGTACTTC. Protein sequence: CAWRTGVYEQYF. The genes are TRBV30 and TRBJ2-7; TRBD1 agrees at 8 bases. The length of the CDR3 is 12 residues. Germline V CDR1 and CDR2: GTSNPN, SVGIG (reference sequence). Unmatched junction bases numbered 1, after V lost 3 bases and J lost 3 bases. The full variable domain, in which reference TRBV30 and TRBJ2-7 provide the parts outside the CDR3, is SQTIHQWPATLVQPVGSPLSLECTVEGTSNPNLYWYRQAAGRGLQLLFYSVGIGQISSEVPQNLSASRPQDRQFILSSKKLLLSDSGFYLCAWRTGVYEQYFGPGTRLTVT.

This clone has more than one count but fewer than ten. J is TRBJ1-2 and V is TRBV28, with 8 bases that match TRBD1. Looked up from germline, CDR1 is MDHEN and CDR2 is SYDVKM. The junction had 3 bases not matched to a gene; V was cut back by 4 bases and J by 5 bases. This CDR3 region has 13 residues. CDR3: CASSSRQGYGYTF. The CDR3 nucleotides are TGTGCCAGCAGTTCGAGACAGGGGTATGGCTACACCTTC.

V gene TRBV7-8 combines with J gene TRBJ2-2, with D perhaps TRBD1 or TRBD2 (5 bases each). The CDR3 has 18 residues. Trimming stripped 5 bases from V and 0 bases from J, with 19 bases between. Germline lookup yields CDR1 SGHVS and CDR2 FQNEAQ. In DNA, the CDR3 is TGTGCCAGCAGCCTCCGCATGAGGGGCACCACGAACACCGGGGAGCTGTTTTTT. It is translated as CASSLRMRGTTNTGELFF.

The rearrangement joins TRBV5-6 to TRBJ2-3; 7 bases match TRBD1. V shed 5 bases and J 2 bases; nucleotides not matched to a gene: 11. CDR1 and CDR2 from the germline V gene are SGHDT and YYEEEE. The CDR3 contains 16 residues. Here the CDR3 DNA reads TGTGCCAGCAGACCTACAGGGGCCCCTAACACAGATACGCAGTATTTT. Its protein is CASRPTGAPNTDTQYF.

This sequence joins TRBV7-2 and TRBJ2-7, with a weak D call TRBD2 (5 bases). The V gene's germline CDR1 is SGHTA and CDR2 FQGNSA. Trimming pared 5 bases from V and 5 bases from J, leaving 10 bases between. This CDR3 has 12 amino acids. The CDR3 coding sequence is TGTGCCAGCAGCGGGAGAGGTAACGAGCAGTACTTC. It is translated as CASSGRGNEQYF.

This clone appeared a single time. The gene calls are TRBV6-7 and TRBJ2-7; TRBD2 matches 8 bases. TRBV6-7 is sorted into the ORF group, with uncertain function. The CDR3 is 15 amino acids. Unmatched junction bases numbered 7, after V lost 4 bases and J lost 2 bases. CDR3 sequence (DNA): TGTGCCAGCAGTTCCCGGGGCGGGAGGCCCTACGAGCAGTACTTC. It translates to CASSSRGGRPYEQYF.

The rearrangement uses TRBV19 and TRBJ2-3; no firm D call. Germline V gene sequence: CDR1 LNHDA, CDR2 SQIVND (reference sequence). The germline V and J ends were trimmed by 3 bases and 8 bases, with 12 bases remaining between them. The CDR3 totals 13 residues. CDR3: CASSMLGVATQYF. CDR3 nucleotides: TGTGCCAGTAGTATGCTTGGGGTTGCTACGCAGTATTTT.

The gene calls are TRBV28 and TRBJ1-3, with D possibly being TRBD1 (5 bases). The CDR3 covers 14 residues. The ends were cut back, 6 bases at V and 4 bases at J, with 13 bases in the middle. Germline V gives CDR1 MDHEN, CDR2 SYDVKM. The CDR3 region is CASRNLNRGNTIYF. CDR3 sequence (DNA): TGTGCCAGCAGGAACCTTAACAGGGGAAACACCATATATTTT.

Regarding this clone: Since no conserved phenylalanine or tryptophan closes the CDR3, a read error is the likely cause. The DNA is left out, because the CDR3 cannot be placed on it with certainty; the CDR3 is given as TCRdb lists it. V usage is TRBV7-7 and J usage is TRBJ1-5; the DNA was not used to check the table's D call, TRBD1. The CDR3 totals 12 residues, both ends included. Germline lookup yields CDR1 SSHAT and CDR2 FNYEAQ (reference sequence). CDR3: CASSLKVTIQFI.